Sequencing of this T cell receptor beta chain was carried out in a study of OX40 agonist ivuxolimab in advanced cancers. Overall study: Patients were about 83% male with ages about 23 to 80, mean 60. Partial responses occurred in three patients (one hepatocellular carcinoma, two cutaneous melanoma).

The length of the CDR3 is 11 residues. Germline V gives CDR1 SGHVS, CDR2 FNYEAQ. The V gene lost 5 bases and the J gene lost 2 bases, with 3 bases spanning the gap. The table came from immunoSEQ multiplex PCR; TCRdb's copy has only in-frame clones and leaves some out. Of approximately 38,000 clones listed, about 80% were seen once; the top ten hold 6.5% to 8%. Samples were taken at baseline and on day 1 of cycles 4 and 7. Source: CD4+ or CD8+ T cells sorted from blood, taken in a trial of the OX40 agonist ivuxolimab. This TCR came from an adult with an advanced solid tumor such as melanoma, head and neck, liver or kidney cancer. The gene calls are TRBV7-6 and TRBJ2-5; D gene ambiguous. CDR3 residues: CASSRQETQYF. The CDR3 coding sequence is TGTGCCAGCAGCCGTCAAGAGACCCAGTACTTC.